Listed below are T cell receptor beta chains from one sample, sequenced in a study of shared clonotypes between healthy human individuals. Generated by immunoSEQ multiplex PCR, the TCRdb table keeps only in-frame clones and is missing some. The table lists about 380,000 clones, roughly 96% of them singletons. The specimen was memory CD8+ T cells sorted from blood. Source of these receptors: a man aged 25-40 years in good health. CDR3s include the opening cysteine and the closing phenylalanine or tryptophan. The D gene is left open where the match is weak. Size is stated for part of the rows, as once, few or many counts, or as a class when the clone is expanded.

>TRBV6-5|NA|NA|TRBJ1-1
CASSYGWGANTEAFF
TGTGCCAGCAGTTATGGGTGGGGGGCGAACACTGAAGCTTTCTTT
>TRBV28|TRBD1|NA|TRBJ2-4
CASSLGGQAQNIQYF
TGTGCCAGCAGCTTGGGGGGACAGGCCCAAAACATTCAGTACTTC
>TRBV28|NA|NA|TRBJ1-2
CASSPPGTPTGYGYTF
TGTGCCAGCAGTCCACCCGGGACACCCACCGGGTATGGCTACACCTTC
>TRBV6-6|NA|NA|TRBJ2-7
CASSKGRYEQYF
TGTGCCAGCAGTAAGGGACGGTACGAGCAGTACTTC
>TRBV11-3|NA|NA|TRBJ2-1
CASSRTYNEQFF
TGTGCCAGCAGCCGAACCTACAATGAGCAGTTCTTC
>TRBV7-2|TRBD1|NA|TRBJ2-2
CASSVDRGTNTGELFF
TGTGCCAGCAGCGTAGACAGGGGCACGAACACCGGGGAGCTGTTTTTT
>TRBV5-4|TRBD1|NA|TRBJ1-2
CASSLVGTGGFGYTF
TGTGCCAGCAGCTTGGTCGGGACAGGGGGGTTTGGCTACACCTTC
>TRBV5-4|NA|NA|TRBJ2-3
CASSLLTGAPSTDTQYF
TGTGCCAGCAGCTTGTTGACTGGGGCCCCTAGCACAGATACGCAGTATTTT
>TRBV20-1|NA|NA|TRBJ2-7
CSASPTYEQYF
TGCAGTGCTAGTCCCACCTACGAGCAGTACTTC
>TRBV28|TRBD1|NA|TRBJ1-2
CASSERQGALANYGYTF
TGTGCCAGCAGTGAACGACAGGGGGCGCTGGCCAACTATGGCTACACCTTC
>TRBV7-9|NA|NA|TRBJ2-3
CASSLVDHTDTQYF
TGTGCCAGCAGCTTAGTGGACCACACAGATACGCAGTATTTT
>TRBV4-1|TRBD2|NA|TRBJ2-1
CASSPRFSGWDREQFF
TGCGCCAGCAGTCCCAGATTTAGCGGGTGGGACCGTGAGCAGTTCTTC
>TRBV2|NA|once|TRBJ2-3
CAGDRFTDTQYF
TGTGCCGGTGACAGGTTCACAGATACGCAGTATTTT
>TRBV2|NA|once|TRBJ2-5
CATAIGQGETQYF
TGTGCCACTGCTATCGGTCAAGGGGAGACCCAGTACTTC
>TRBV30|NA|NA|TRBJ1-2
CAWSGYGYTF
TGTGCCTGGAGTGGTTATGGCTACACCTTC
>TRBV5-6|NA|NA|TRBJ2-7
CASSLRGTVYEQYF
TGTGCCAGCAGCTTGAGGGGCACAGTCTACGAGCAGTACTTC
>TRBV4-2|NA|NA|TRBJ2-7
CASSRDSSSYEQYF
TGTGCCAGCAGCCGGGACTCGAGCTCCTACGAGCAGTACTTC
>TRBV4-1|NA|NA|TRBJ1-2
CASSQEGHYGYTF
TGCGCCAGCAGCCAAGAGGGACACTATGGCTACACCTTC
>TRBV6-1|NA|NA|TRBJ2-1
CASSEAGVDEQFF
TGTGCCAGCAGTGAAGCGGGAGTGGATGAGCAGTTCTTC
>TRBV19|TRBD1|NA|TRBJ1-1
CASSMDRGMNTEAFF
TGTGCCAGTAGTATGGACAGGGGGATGAACACTGAAGCTTTCTTT
>TRBV15|NA|NA|TRBJ1-2
CATSRGDYGYTF
TGTGCCACCAGCAGAGGAGACTATGGCTACACCTTC
>TRBV7-2|TRBD2|NA|TRBJ2-1
CASSLLAGVYNEQFF
TGTGCCAGCAGCTTACTAGCGGGAGTTTACAATGAGCAGTTCTTC
>TRBV29-1|NA|NA|TRBJ2-4
CSVALGLQSVYIQYF
TGCAGCGTCGCCCTGGGGCTCCAGTCGGTGTACATTCAGTACTTC
>TRBV30|TRBD2|NA|TRBJ2-3
CAWSGAGGPTTDTQYF
TGTGCCTGGAGTGGAGCGGGAGGGCCCACCACAGATACGCAGTATTTT
>TRBV6-1|TRBD1|NA|TRBJ1-6
CASSETGISPLHF
TGTGCCAGCAGTGAGACAGGGATCTCACCCCTCCACTTT
>TRBV28|TRBD1|NA|TRBJ2-5
CASSLRDRVRETQYF
TGTGCCAGCAGTCTTAGGGACAGGGTACGGGAGACCCAGTACTTC
>TRBV10-2|NA|few|TRBJ2-1
CASSDYLNEQFF
TGCGCCAGCAGTGATTACCTCAATGAGCAGTTCTTC
>TRBV14|TRBD2|NA|TRBJ2-1
CASSKRTRAYNEQFF
TGTGCCAGCAGCAAGAGGACTAGAGCCTACAATGAGCAGTTCTTC
>TRBV6-5|NA|NA|TRBJ1-4
CASRLQGRGEKLFF
TGTGCCAGCAGACTACAGGGACGAGGGGAAAAACTGTTTTTT
>TRBV6-5|TRBD1|NA|TRBJ1-1
CASSYSYGTVKAFF
TGTGCCAGCAGTTACTCCTACGGGACAGTTAAAGCTTTCTTT
>TRBV5-4|TRBD1|NA|TRBJ2-4
CASSSPGQGRNIQYF
TGTGCCAGCAGCTCGCCTGGACAGGGAAGGAACATTCAGTACTTC
>TRBV7-9|NA|NA|TRBJ1-4
CASSLPSRGPTNEKLFF
TGTGCCAGCAGCTTACCCTCGAGGGGACCGACTAATGAAAAACTGTTTTTT
>TRBV5-4|NA|NA|TRBJ1-2
CASSFWTENGYTF
TGTGCCAGCAGCTTCTGGACAGAGAATGGCTACACCTTC
>TRBV18|NA|NA|TRBJ2-5
CASSPLPQETQYF
TGTGCCAGCTCACCCCTCCCTCAAGAGACCCAGTACTTC
>TRBV7-9|TRBD1|NA|TRBJ2-7
CASSGRDRPQEQYF
TGTGCCAGCAGCGGCCGGGACAGGCCCCAAGAGCAGTACTTC
>TRBV7-9|TRBD2|NA|TRBJ2-1
CASSTGTLWREDSYNEQFF
TGTGCCAGCAGTACAGGGACGTTGTGGCGGGAGGACTCCTACAATGAGCAGTTCTTC
>TRBV6-4|NA|NA|TRBJ1-1
CASSSDVYTEAFF
TGTGCCAGCAGTTCGGACGTGTACACTGAAGCTTTCTTT
>TRBV7-8|TRBD2|once|TRBJ2-7
CASSLAASGFAYEQYF
TGTGCCAGCAGCTTAGCGGCTAGCGGGTTTGCCTACGAGCAGTACTTC
>TRBV19|TRBD1|NA|TRBJ1-4
CASQTGTGDEKLFF
TGTGCCAGTCAAACCGGGACAGGGGACGAAAAACTGTTTTTT
>TRBV6-5|TRBD1|NA|TRBJ1-1
CASSPTGGGTEAFF
TGTGCCAGCAGTCCGACAGGGGGCGGAACTGAAGCTTTCTTT
>TRBV2|NA|NA|TRBJ2-7
CASTLTYEQYF
TGTGCCAGCACTCTCACCTACGAGCAGTACTTC
>TRBV27|NA|NA|TRBJ2-2
CASSLGGSGELFF
TGTGCCAGCAGTTTAGGCGGATCCGGGGAGCTGTTTTTT
>TRBV10-1|NA|NA|TRBJ1-3
CASSQLHGNTIYF
TGCGCCAGCAGCCAACTACACGGAAACACCATATATTTT
>TRBV28|NA|NA|TRBJ1-2
CASSRQMGGYTF
TGTGCCAGCAGTCGTCAGATGGGGGGCTACACCTTC
>TRBV19|NA|NA|TRBJ2-2
CASRVTRNTGELFF
TGTGCCAGTAGAGTGACTAGGAACACCGGGGAGCTGTTTTTT
>TRBV29-1|TRBD2|NA|TRBJ2-1
CSVEGTSGSSYNEQFF
TGCAGCGTTGAAGGGACTAGCGGGAGCTCCTACAATGAGCAGTTCTTC
>TRBV30|TRBD2|NA|TRBJ2-1
CAWSVGLAVDNEQFF
TGTGCCTGGAGTGTCGGGCTAGCGGTAGACAATGAGCAGTTCTTC
>TRBV30|TRBD2|NA|TRBJ2-3
CAWVAGYNTDTQYF
TGTGCCTGGGTAGCGGGCTATAACACAGATACGCAGTATTTT
>TRBV28|NA|NA|TRBJ1-2
CASSFIQGPRGYTF
TGTGCCAGCAGTTTTATTCAGGGTCCAAGGGGCTACACCTTC
>TRBV2|NA|NA|TRBJ2-1
CARTKTQGNYYNEQFF
TGTGCCAGGACAAAGACGCAGGGAAACTACTACAATGAGCAGTTCTTC
>TRBV10-3|TRBD2|NA|TRBJ2-2
CAISKRERRELFF
TGTGCCATCAGTAAGCGGGAGCGCAGGGAGCTGTTTTTT
>TRBV5-4|NA|NA|TRBJ1-1
CASSLDRNTEAFF
TGTGCCAGCAGCTTGGACCGGAACACTGAAGCTTTCTTT
>TRBV7-2|TRBD2|NA|TRBJ2-7
CASSSGTSYEQYF
TGTGCCAGCAGCTCCGGGACTAGCTACGAGCAGTACTTC
>TRBV11-2|TRBD1|NA|TRBJ2-3
CASSHRQGHTDTQYF
TGTGCCAGCAGCCATCGACAGGGTCACACAGATACGCAGTATTTT
>TRBV4-2|TRBD1|NA|TRBJ2-6
CATSRTGGPSGANVLTF
TGTGCCACCAGCCGGACAGGGGGCCCCTCTGGGGCCAACGTCCTGACTTTC
>TRBV7-2|NA|NA|TRBJ2-7
CASSLVSMTSYEQYF
TGTGCCAGCAGCTTAGTCTCAATGACCTCCTACGAGCAGTACTTC
>TRBV28|TRBD2|NA|TRBJ2-7
CASSSNYLRGLAYEQYF
TGTGCCAGCAGTTCGAACTATCTCCGGGGACTAGCGTACGAGCAGTACTTC